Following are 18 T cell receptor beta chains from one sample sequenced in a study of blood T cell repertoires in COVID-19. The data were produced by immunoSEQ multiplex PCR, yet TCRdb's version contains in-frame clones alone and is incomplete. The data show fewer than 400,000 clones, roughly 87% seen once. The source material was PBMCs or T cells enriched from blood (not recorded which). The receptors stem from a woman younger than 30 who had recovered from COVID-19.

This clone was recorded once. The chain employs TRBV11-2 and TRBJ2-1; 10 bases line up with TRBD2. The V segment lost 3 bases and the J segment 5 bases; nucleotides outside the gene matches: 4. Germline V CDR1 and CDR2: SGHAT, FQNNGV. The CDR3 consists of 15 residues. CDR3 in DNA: TGTGCCAGCAGCTTCCGAGGACTAGCGGACAATGAGCAGTTCTTC. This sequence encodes CASSFRGLADNEQFF.

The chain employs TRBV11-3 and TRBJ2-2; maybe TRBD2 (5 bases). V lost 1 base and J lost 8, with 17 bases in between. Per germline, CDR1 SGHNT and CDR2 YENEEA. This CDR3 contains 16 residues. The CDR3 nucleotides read TGTGCCAGCAGCTTAGTATTCGGCTGGACTGCTGGGGAGCTGTTTTTT. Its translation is CASSLVFGWTAGELFF.

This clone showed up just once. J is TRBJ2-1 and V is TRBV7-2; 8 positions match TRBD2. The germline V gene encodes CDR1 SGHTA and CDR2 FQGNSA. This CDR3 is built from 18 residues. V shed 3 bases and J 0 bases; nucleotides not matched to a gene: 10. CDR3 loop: CASSFPGGGRSSYNEQFF. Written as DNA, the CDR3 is TGTGCCAGCAGCTTTCCGGGGGGGGGCCGAAGCTCCTACAATGAGCAGTTCTTC.

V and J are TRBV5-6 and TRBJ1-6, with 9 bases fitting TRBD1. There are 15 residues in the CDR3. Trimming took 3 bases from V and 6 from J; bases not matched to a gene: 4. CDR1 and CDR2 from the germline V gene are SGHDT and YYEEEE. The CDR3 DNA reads TGTGCCAGCAGCTGGGGACAGGGCACTAATTCACCCCTCCACTTT. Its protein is CASSWGQGTNSPLHF.

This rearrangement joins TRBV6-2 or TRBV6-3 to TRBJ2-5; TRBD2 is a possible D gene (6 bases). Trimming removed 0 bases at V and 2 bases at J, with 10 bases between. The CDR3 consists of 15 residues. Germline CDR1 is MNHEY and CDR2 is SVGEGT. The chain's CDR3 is CASSYSLGGQETQYF. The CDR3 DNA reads TGTGCCAGCAGTTACTCCTTGGGGGGTCAAGAGACCCAGTACTTC.

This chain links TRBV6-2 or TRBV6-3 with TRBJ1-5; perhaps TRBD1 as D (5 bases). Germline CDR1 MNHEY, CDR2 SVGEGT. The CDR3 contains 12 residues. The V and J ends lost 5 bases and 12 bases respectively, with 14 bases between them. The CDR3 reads CASSQRAGNQHF. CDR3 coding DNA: TGTGCCAGCAGTCAACGAGCAGGGAACCAGCATTTT.

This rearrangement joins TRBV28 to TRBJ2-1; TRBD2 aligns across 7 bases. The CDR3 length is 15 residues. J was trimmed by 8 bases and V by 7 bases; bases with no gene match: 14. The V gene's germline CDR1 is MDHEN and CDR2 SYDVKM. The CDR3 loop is CASIGGSAGRDEQFF. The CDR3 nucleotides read TGTGCCAGCATCGGCGGGAGTGCCGGTCGCGATGAGCAGTTCTTC. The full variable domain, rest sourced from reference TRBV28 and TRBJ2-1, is DVKVTQSSRYLVKRTGEKVFLECVQDMDHENMFWYRQDPGLGLRLIYFSYDVKMKEKGDIPEGYSVSREKKERFSLILESASTNQTSMYLCASIGGSAGRDEQFFGPGTRLTVL.

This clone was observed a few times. For the CDR3, the DNA is TGTGCCAGTAGTGTCCAGGGTCCGGGCACCGGGGAGCTGTTTTTT. Its protein is CASSVQGPGTGELFF. V and J are TRBV19 and TRBJ2-2; tentative D call: TRBD1 (5 bases). V dropped 5 bases and J dropped 4 bases, with 14 bases sitting between them. The CDR3 runs 15 residues. Germline V gene data show CDR1 as LNHDA and CDR2 as SQIVND (reference sequence).

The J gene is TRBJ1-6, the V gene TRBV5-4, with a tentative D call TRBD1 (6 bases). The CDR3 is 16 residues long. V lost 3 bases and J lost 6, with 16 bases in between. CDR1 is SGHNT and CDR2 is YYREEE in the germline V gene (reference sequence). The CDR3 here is CASSSPEGGPNSPLHF. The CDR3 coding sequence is TGTGCCAGCAGCTCGCCGGAGGGGGGGCCTAATTCACCCCTCCACTTT.

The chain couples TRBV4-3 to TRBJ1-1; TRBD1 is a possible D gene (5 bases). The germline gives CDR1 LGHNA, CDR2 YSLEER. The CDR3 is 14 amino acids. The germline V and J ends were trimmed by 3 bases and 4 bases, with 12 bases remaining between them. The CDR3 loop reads CASSQIGGGTEAFF. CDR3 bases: TGCGCCAGCAGCCAGATCGGCGGGGGCACTGAAGCTTTCTTT.

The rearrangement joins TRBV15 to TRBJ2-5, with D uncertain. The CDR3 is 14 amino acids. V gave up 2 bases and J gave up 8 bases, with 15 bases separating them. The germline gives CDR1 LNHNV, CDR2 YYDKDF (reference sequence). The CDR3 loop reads CATSRQTESRTQYF. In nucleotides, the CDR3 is TGTGCCACCAGCAGACAAACGGAGAGCAGAACCCAGTACTTC.

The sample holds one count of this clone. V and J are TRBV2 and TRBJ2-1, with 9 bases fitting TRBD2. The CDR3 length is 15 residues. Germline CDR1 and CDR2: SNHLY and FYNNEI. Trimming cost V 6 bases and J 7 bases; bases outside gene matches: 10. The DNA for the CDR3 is TGTGCCAGCAGAGAACTAGGCGGGGGGGCGAATGAGCAGTTCTTC. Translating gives CASRELGGGANEQFF.

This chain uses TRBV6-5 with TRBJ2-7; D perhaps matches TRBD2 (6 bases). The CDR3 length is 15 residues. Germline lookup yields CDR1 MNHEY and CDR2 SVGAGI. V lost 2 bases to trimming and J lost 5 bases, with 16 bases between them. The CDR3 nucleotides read TGTGCCAGCAGTTACGGACTACCTCCTGGGGACGAGCAGTACTTC. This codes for CASSYGLPPGDEQYF.

The CDR3 sequence: CASSLDRVYEQYF. The CDR3, as DNA: TGTGCCAGCAGCTTAGACAGAGTCTACGAGCAGTACTTC. This chain connects TRBV7-2 to TRBJ2-7; D is uncertain. The germline CDR1 and CDR2 sequences are SGHTA and FQGNSA. V was trimmed by 1 base and J by 3 bases, leaving 7 bases between them. CDR3 length: 13 residues.

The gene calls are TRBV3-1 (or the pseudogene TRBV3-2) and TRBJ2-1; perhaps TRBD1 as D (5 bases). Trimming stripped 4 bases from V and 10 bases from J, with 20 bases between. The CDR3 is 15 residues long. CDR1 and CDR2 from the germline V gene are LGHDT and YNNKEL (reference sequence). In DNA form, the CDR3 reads TGTGCCAGCAGCCCCGAACGGGCAGGGTTTAGGGAGCAGTTCTTC. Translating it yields CASSPERAGFREQFF.

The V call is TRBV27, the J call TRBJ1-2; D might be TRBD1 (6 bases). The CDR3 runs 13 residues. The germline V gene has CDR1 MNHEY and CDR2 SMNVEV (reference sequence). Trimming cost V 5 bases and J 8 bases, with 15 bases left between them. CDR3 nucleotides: TGTGCCAGCAGTGCCTGGACAGAAGGAGGCTACACCTTC. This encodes CASSAWTEGGYTF.

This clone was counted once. CDR3: CASSFEKYNYGYTF. CDR3 in DNA: TGTGCCAGCAGTTTTGAGAAGTATAACTATGGCTACACCTTC. This chain joins TRBV6-2 or TRBV6-3 and TRBJ1-2; D is unclear. The CDR3 covers 14 residues. V lost 4 bases and J 1 base, leaving 10 bases between the germline ends. Germline CDR1 reads MNHEY; CDR2 reads SVGEGT.

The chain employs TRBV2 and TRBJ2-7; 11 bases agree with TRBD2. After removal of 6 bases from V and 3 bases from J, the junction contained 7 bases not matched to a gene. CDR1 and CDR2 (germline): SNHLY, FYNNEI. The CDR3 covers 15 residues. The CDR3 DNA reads TGTGCCAGCAGACCCACTAGCGGGAGTATCTACGAGCAGTACTTC. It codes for CASRPTSGSIYEQYF.